A selection of T cell receptor beta chains follows, all from one sample in a study of blood T cell repertoires in COVID-19. The protocol was immunoSEQ multiplex PCR, while the TCRdb copy is restricted to in-frame clones and leaves out a portion. Among hundreds of thousands of clones listed, 89% were seen once. Sequencing used PBMCs or T cells enriched from blood (not recorded which). These receptors came from a woman aged 40-49 years who had recovered from COVID-19. The conserved cysteine and the conserved F or W are not part of the CDR3 here. Clone size is stated in some rows and not others, as once, few, many or a class when expanded.

cdr3_aa,clone_size,v_call,j_call
ASSIEAGLSYNEQF,-,TRBV19,TRBJ2-1
ASSSRGLEYNEQF,-,TRBV19,TRBJ2-1
ASSLDPGRGETQY,once,TRBV11-3,TRBJ2-5
ASSVDWISGSPNYNNEQF,-,TRBV9,TRBJ2-1
ATTGELGTEAF,once,TRBV10-3,TRBJ1-1
ASADEGSWGGMQVF,-,TRBV11-2,TRBJ1-4
ASISGGVGNTEAF,-,TRBV19,TRBJ1-1
ASSSRLAGQETQY,-,TRBV5-6,TRBJ2-5
ASRARAVRGGTQY,-,TRBV28,TRBJ2-3
ASSSPGLARNEQF,-,TRBV3-1/TRBV3-2,TRBJ2-1
ASSVKQGELF,-,TRBV9,TRBJ1-4
ASTTTRSTDTQY,once,TRBV6-5,TRBJ2-3
ATRAGAAYEQY,-,TRBV24-1,TRBJ2-7
ASSLRTGGQPPYT,-,TRBV28,TRBJ1-2
ASSELALHGYT,-,TRBV6-1,TRBJ1-2
ASSPGPGLAGISYNEQF,-,TRBV6-6,TRBJ2-1
ASSLNPGGREQY,-,TRBV7-2,TRBJ2-7
SAGQGNSGNTIY,-,TRBV29-1,TRBJ1-3
ASSFASSYEQY,-,TRBV5-6,TRBJ2-7
ASTHKAGGVGWGETQY,-,TRBV2,TRBJ2-5
ASKEDGGGNQPQH,-,TRBV19,TRBJ1-5
ASSNPSAGGRYEQY,-,TRBV19,TRBJ2-7
ARKVWAPNTEAF,once,TRBV7-5,TRBJ1-1
ATSAAGGYEQY,few,TRBV24-1,TRBJ2-7
ARSPGIDNSDTQY,once,TRBV5-3,TRBJ2-3
ASLPGGNWDEQF,-,TRBV5-1,TRBJ2-1
ASSVEGTPRNTIY,-,TRBV9,TRBJ1-3
ASSLVGTMINEQF,-,TRBV7-9,TRBJ2-1
ASSLPGQGVGYT,-,TRBV18,TRBJ1-2
ASSLLGRGAF,-,TRBV12-3/TRBV12-4,TRBJ1-1
SARQGGDQPQH,-,TRBV29-1,TRBJ1-5